This TCR beta chain originates from a study of identical twins. This CDR3 spans 15 amino acids. In the case of this clonotype: The target antigen is unknown.

Regarding the study as a whole: For out-of-frame beta sequences, excess twin sharing was weaker. Insertions were reduced in abundant cord blood beta clonotypes but not in memory repertoires.

Template switching added a universal primer site; cDNA carried unique molecular identifiers. Each CDR3 protein is one row after TCRdb ran MiXCR on the 5' RACE reads. The data show 1,800,000 or so distinct CDR3 sequences, under 35% seen once. The sequencing input was cord blood. The V gene is TRBV12-3 or TRBV12-4, the J gene TRBJ2-5; 10 bases align to TRBD1. The tail of the sequence fits TRBJ2-7 better, so the J call may be wrong. The receptor was isolated from a newborn girl in good health. CDR3 bases: TGTGCCAGCAGTCCCCTGGGGACAGGGGCCCACGAGCAGTACTTC. Translating it yields CASSPLGTGAHEQYF.